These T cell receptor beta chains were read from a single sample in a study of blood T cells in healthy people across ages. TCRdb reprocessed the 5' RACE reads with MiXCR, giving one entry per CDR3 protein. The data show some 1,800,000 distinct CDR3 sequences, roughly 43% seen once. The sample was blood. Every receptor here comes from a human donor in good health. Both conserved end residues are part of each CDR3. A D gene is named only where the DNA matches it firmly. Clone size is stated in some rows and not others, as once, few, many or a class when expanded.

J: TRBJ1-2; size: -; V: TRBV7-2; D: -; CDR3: CASSYLGSGLNYDYTF; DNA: TGTGCCAGCAGCTATCTAGGCTCAGGGCTTAACTATGACTACACCTTC
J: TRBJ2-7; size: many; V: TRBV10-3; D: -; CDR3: CAISDRGTYEQYF; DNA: TGTGCCATCAGTGACAGGGGCACCTACGAGCAGTACTTC
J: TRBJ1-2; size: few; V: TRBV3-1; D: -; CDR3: CASSQEAANYGYTF; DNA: TGCGCCAGCAGCCAAGAAGCCGCTAACTATGGCTACACCTTC
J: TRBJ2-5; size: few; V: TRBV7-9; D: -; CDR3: CASSFLDGGPETQYF; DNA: TGTGCCAGCAGCTTCTTGGACGGGGGGCCTGAGACCCAGTACTTC
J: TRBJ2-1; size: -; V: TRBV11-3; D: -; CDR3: CASSLVGTPYNEQFF; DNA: TGTGCCAGCAGCTTAGTGGGGACACCTTACAATGAGCAGTTCTTC
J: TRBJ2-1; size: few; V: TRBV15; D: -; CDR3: CATSSGPEVNEQFF; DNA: TGTGCCACCAGCAGTGGCCCCGAAGTGAATGAGCAGTTCTTC
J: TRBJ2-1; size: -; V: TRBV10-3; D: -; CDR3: CAISEDFNEQFF; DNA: TGTGCCATCAGTGAGGACTTCAATGAGCAGTTCTTC
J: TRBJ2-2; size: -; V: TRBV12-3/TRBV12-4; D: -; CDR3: CASTAGMNTGELFF; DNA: TGTGCCAGCACTGCGGGAATGAACACCGGGGAGCTGTTTTTT
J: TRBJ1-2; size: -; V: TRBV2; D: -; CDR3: CASSEPGLTNYGYTF; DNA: TGTGCCAGCAGTGAGCCAGGCTTGACTAACTATGGCTACACCTTC
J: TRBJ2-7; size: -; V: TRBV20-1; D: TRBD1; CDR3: CSARLDRSHYEQYF; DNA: TGCAGTGCTCGCCTGGACAGGAGCCACTACGAGCAGTACTTC
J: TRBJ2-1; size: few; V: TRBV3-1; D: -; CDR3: CASSQVVPSDDEQFF; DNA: TGTGCCAGCAGCCAAGTTGTACCGAGCGACGATGAGCAGTTCTTC
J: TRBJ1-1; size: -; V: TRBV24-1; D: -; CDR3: CATSDSDNPGEAFF; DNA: TGTGCCACCAGTGACTCAGACAATCCGGGTGAAGCTTTCTTT
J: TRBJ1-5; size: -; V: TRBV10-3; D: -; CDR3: CATGGSGAFNQPQHF; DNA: TGTGCCACCGGGGGCTCGGGGGCATTCAATCAGCCCCAGCATTTT
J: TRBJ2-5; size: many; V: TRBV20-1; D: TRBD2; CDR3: CSASGLGVAGLQETQYF; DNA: TGCAGTGCTAGCGGATTGGGAGTAGCGGGTCTCCAAGAGACCCAGTACTTC
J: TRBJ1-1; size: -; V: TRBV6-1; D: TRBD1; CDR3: CASSELGQGTEAFF; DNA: TGTGCCAGCAGTGAATTGGGACAGGGGACTGAAGCTTTCTTT
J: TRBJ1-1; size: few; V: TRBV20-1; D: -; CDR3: CSAFGGMNTEAFF; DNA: TGCAGTGCCTTCGGGGGAATGAACACTGAAGCTTTCTTT
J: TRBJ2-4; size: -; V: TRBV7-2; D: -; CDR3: CASSLADKNIQYF; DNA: TGTGCCAGCAGCTTAGCTGATAAAAACATTCAGTACTTC
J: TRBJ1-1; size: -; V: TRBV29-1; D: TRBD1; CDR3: CSAHPGSGQGEAFF; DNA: TGCAGCGCTCACCCTGGGTCCGGACAGGGTGAAGCTTTCTTT
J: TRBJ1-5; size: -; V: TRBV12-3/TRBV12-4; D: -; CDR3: CASSGARSSNQPQHF; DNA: TGTGCCAGCAGTGGGGCTCGGAGTAGCAATCAGCCCCAGCATTTT
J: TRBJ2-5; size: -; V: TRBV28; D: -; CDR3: CASSPANLGNQETQYF; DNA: TGTGCCAGCAGTCCAGCTAACCTAGGCAATCAAGAGACCCAGTACTTC
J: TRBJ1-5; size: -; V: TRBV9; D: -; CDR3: CASSGGSGGNQPQHF; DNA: TGTGCCAGCAGCGGCGGATCGGGTGGCAATCAGCCCCAGCATTTT
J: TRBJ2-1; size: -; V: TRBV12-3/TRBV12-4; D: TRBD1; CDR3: CASSFIGQGTGNEQFF; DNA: TGTGCCAGCAGCTTTATAGGACAGGGGACGGGCAATGAGCAGTTCTTC
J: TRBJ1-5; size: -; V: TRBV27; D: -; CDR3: CASSTAGGSNQPQHF; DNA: TGTGCCAGCTCCACGGCGGGGGGTAGCAATCAGCCCCAGCATTTT
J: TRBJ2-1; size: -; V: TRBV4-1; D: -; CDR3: CASSQDPGPAREQFF; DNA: TGCGCCAGCAGCCAAGACCCGGGCCCTGCCCGTGAGCAGTTCTTC
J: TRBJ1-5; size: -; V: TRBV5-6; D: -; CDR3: CASSSGVYGNQPQHF; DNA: TGTGCCAGCAGCTCAGGGGTTTATGGCAATCAGCCCCAGCATTTT
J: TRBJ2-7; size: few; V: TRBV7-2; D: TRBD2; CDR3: CASTGTTLYEQYF; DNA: TGTGCCAGCACCGGGACTACCCTCTACGAGCAGTACTTC
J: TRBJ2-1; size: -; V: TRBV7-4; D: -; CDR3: CASSLVSGNEQSF; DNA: TGTGCCAGCAGCTTAGTTTCGGGGAATGAGCAGTCCTTC
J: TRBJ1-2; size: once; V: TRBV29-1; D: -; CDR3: CSDSLDYGYTF; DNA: TGCAGCGATAGTCTAGACTATGGCTACACCTTC
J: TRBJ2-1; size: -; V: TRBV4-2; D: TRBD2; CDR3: CAGSQGLANEQFF; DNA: TGTGCCGGCAGCCAAGGACTAGCCAATGAGCAGTTCTTC
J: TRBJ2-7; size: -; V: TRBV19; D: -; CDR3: CASSCQGLISEQYF; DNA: TGTGCCAGTAGTTGCCAGGGTCTGATTTCAGAGCAGTACTTC
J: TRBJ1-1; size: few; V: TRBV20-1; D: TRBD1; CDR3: CSAAGQGGDTEAFF; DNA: TGCAGTGCCGCCGGACAGGGGGGGGACACTGAAGCTTTCTTT
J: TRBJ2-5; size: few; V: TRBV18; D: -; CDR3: CASPPLNQMETQYF; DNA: TGTGCCAGCCCACCGCTGAATCAGATGGAGACCCAGTACTTC
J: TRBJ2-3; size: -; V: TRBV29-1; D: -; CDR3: CSVERPTRDTQYF; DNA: TGCAGCGTTGAAAGGCCGACGAGGGATACGCAGTATTTT
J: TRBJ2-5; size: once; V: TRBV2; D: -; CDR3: CASSEAGGSWGTQYF; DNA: TGTGCCAGCAGTGAAGCAGGGGGTTCGTGGGGGACCCAGTACTTC
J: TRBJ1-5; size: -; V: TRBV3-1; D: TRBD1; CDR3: CASSPLVKQGAHNQPQHF; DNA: TGTGCCAGCAGCCCTTTGGTAAAACAGGGGGCCCACAATCAGCCCCAGCATTTT
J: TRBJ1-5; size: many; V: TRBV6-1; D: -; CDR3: CASSENEGGGHQPQHF; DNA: TGTGCCAGCAGTGAAAATGAGGGGGGCGGTCATCAGCCCCAGCATTTT
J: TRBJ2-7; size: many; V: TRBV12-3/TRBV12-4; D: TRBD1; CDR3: CASSFGSGGGYEQYF; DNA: TGTGCCAGCAGTTTTGGTTCAGGGGGTGGCTACGAGCAGTACTTC
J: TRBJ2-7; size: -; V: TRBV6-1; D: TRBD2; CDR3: CASTRTSGGAYEQYF; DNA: TGTGCCAGTACGCGAACTAGCGGGGGGGCTTACGAGCAGTACTTC
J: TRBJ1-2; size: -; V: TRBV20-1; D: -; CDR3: CSASEGVDGYTF; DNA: TGCAGTGCTAGCGAGGGAGTCGATGGCTACACCTTC
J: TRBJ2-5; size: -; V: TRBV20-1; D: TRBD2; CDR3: CSATRGWRGGSQETQYF; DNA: TGCAGTGCTACCCGTGGGTGGCGGGGGGGTAGCCAAGAGACCCAGTACTTC
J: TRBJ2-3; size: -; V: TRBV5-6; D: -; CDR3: CASSSRDIRYF; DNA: TGTGCCAGCAGCTCCCGGGACATTAGGTATTTT